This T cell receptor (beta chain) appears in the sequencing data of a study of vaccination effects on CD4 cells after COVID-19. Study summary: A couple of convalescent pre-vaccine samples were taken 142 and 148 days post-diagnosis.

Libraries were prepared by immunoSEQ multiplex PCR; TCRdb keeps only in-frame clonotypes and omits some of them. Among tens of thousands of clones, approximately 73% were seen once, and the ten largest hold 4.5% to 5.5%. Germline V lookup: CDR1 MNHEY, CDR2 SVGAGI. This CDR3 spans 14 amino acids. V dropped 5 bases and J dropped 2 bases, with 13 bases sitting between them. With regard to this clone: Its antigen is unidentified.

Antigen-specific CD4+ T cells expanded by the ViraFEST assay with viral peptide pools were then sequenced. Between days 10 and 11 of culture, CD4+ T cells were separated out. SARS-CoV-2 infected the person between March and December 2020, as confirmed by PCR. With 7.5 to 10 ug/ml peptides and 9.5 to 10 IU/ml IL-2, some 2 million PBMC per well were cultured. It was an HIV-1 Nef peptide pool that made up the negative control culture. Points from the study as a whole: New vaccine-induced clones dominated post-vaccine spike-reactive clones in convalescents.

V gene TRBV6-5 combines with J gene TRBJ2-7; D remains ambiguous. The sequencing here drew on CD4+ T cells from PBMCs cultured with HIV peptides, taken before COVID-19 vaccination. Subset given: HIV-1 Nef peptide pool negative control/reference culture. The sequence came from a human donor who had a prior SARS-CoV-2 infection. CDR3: CASSPRHGTYEQYF. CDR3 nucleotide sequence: TGTGCCAGCAGTCCACGACACGGAACCTACGAGCAGTACTTC.